This is a list of T cell receptor beta chains from one sample in a study of shared clonotypes between healthy human individuals. TCRdb's table, derived via immunoSEQ multiplex PCR, lists solely in-frame clones and lacks some. The sample records about 2.1 million clones, just under 95% being singletons. Sequencing was done on a sample of naive CD8+ T cells from PBMCs. These receptor sequences come from a young man in good health. Some clones in this sample may be carry-over from other donors' samples. Each CDR3 is given with its conserved first and last residue. Fields, in order: V gene, J gene, CDR3 protein.

TRBV7-9	TRBJ2-7	CASSQTTADEQYF
TRBV7-3	TRBJ1-3	CASSLYPGNGNTIYF
TRBV28	TRBJ2-3	CASSLYSTDTQYF
TRBV28	TRBJ1-2	CASSGTGGGGYTF
TRBV6-5	TRBJ1-1	CASSVVLGNTEAFF
TRBV28	TRBJ1-1	CASSPRRGSGQQLEAFF
TRBV5-6	TRBJ2-2	CASSLWGPGELFF
TRBV9	TRBJ2-5	CASSPRGRGETQYF
TRBV11-2	TRBJ2-7	CASNSAPAYEQYF
TRBV7-9	TRBJ2-1	CASSPPGREDNEQFF
TRBV7-9	TRBJ2-5	CASSLGDSKGETQYF
TRBV27	TRBJ1-1	CASSPGGGNTEAFF
TRBV27	TRBJ2-3	CASSLSVAGGFGTDTQYF
TRBV13	TRBJ1-5	CVSSLRGVGNQPQHF
TRBV28	TRBJ1-6	CASSLGSSPLHF
TRBV7-9	TRBJ1-3	CASSFGLTGNTIYF